This T cell receptor (beta chain) was found in a study of technical replicates of blood from a few donors. The repertoire was sequenced with immunoSEQ multiplex PCR; TCRdb's copy has only in-frame clones and lacks some. The sample lists tens of thousands of clones, 85% to 95% occurring once. Material: T cells isolated from PBMCs. This receptor was obtained from a human donor in good health.

CDR3 coding DNA: TGTGCCATCAGTATAGCGGGACCCTCCTACGAGCAGTACTTC. It codes for CAISIAGPSYEQYF. V gene TRBV10-3 combines with J gene TRBJ2-7; 8 bases fit TRBD2. The CDR3 has 14 amino acids. In germline, CDR1 is ENHRY, CDR2 SYGVKD. V lost 5 bases and J lost 0; bases outside the gene matches: 3.